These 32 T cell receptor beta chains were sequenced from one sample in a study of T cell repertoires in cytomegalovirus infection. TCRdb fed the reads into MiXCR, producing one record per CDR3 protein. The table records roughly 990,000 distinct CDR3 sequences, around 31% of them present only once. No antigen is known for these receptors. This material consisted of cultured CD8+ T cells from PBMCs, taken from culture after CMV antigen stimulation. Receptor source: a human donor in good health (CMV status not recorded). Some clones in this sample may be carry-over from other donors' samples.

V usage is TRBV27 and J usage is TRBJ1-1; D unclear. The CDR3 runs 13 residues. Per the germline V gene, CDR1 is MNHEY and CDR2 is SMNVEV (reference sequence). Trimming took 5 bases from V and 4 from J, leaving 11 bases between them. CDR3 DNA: TGTGCCAGCAGTCCGATTCAGGCCACTGAAGCTTTCTTT. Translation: CASSPIQATEAFF.

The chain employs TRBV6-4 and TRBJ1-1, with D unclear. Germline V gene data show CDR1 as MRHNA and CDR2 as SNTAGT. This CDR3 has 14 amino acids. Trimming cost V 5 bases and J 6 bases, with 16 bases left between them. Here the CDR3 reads CASSPTTQFSEAFF. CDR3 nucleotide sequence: TGTGCCAGCAGTCCGACGACACAGTTTTCTGAAGCTTTCTTT.

This chain's CDR3 is CASSQGSGTEQYV. The CDR3 bases are TGCGCCAGCAGCCAAGGATCGGGAACCGAGCAGTACGTC. The rearrangement uses TRBV4-3 and TRBJ2-7; D might be TRBD2 (5 bases). The CDR3 extends over 13 amino acids. Per the germline V gene, CDR1 is LGHNA and CDR2 is YSLEER. The germline V and J ends were trimmed by 1 base and 6 bases, with 10 bases remaining between them.

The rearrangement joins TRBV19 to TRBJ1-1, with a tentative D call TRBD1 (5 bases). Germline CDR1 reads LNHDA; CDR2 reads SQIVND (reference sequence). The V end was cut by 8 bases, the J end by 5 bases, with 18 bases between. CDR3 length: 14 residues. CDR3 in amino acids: CASSKAGVRTEAFF. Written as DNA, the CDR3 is TGTGCCAGTTCCAAAGCGGGGGTTCGGACTGAAGCTTTCTTT.

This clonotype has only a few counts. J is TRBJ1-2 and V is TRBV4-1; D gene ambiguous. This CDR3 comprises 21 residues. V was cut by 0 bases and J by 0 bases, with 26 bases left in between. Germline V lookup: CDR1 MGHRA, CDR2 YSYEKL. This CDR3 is CASSQDVAQSLGSRANYGYTF. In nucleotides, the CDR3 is TGCGCCAGCAGCCAAGACGTGGCTCAATCCTTGGGGTCACGAGCTAACTATGGCTACACCTTC.

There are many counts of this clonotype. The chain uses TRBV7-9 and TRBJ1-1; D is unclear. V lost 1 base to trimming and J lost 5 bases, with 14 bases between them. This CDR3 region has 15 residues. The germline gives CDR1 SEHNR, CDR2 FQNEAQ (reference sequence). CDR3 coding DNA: TGTGCCAGCAGCTTAGGCGGGCTCAGGACGACTGAAGCTTTCTTT. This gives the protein CASSLGGLRTTEAFF.

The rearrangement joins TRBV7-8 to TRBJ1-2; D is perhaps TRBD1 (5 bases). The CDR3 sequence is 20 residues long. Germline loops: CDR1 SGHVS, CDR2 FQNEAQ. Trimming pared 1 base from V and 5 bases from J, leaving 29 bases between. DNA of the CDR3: TGTGCCAGCAGCTTAGAAGCCCGTCGTCAGTACGGGACCCTCGGGTATGGCTACACCTTC. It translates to CASSLEARRQYGTLGYGYTF.

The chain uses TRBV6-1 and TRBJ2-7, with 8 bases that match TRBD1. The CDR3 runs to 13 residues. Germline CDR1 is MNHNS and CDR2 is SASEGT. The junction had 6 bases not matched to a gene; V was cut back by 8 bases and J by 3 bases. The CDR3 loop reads CASRGTGNYEQYV. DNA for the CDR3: TGTGCCAGCCGAGGGACAGGCAACTACGAGCAGTACGTC.

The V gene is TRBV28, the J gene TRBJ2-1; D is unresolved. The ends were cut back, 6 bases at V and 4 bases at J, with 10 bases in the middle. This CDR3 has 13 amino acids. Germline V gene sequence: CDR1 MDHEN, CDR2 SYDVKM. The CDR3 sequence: CASSQRRYNEQFF. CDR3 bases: TGTGCCAGCAGCCAAAGGCGATACAATGAGCAGTTCTTC.

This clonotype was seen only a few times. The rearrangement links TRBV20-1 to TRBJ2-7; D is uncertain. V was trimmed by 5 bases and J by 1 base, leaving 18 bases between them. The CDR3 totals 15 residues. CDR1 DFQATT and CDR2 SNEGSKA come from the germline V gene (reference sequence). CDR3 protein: CSALEKRNPSYEQYV. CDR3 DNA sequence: TGCAGTGCTTTAGAGAAGAGGAATCCTTCCTACGAGCAGTACGTC.

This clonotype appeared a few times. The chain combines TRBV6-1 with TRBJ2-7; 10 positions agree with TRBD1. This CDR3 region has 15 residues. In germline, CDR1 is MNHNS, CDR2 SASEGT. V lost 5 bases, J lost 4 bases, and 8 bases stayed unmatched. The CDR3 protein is CASSSPDRGSYEQYV. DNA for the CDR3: TGTGCCAGCAGTAGTCCGGACAGGGGGTCGTACGAGCAGTACGTC.

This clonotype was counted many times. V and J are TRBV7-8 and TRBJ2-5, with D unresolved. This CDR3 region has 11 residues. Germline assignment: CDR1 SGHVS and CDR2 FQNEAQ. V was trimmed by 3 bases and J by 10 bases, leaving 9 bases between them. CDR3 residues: CASSLGKDQYF. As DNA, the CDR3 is TGTGCCAGCAGCTTGGGAAAAGACCAGTACTTC.

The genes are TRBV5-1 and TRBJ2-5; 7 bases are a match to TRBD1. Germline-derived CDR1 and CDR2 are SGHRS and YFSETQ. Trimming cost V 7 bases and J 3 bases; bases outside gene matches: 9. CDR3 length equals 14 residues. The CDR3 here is CASGFRGQEETQYF. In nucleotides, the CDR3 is TGCGCCAGCGGGTTCCGCGGACAGGAAGAGACCCAGTACTTC.

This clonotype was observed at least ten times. The DNA for the CDR3 is TGTGCCAGCAGCTTTCCTAGCGAAGACGTAACAGATACGCAGTATTTT. Translation: CASSFPSEDVTDTQYF. The J gene is TRBJ2-3, the V gene TRBV5-6; D possibly corresponds to TRBD2 (6 bases). The V end was cut by 2 bases, the J end by 3 bases, with 16 bases between. The CDR3 is 16 residues long. Germline CDR1 is SGHDT and CDR2 is YYEEEE.

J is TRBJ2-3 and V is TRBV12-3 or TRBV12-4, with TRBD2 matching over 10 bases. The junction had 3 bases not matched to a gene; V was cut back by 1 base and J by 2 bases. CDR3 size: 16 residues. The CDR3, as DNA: TGTGCCAGCAGTTTAGAGCGGGGGGGGCCCACAGATACGCAGTATTTT. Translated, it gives CASSLERGGPTDTQYF.

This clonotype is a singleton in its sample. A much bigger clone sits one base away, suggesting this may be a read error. CDR3 loop: CASSSSGGSNTQYF. The CDR3 region has the DNA TGTGCCAGCAGTTCTAGCGGGGGGTCAAATACGCAGTATTTT. The V and J genes are TRBV12-3 or TRBV12-4 and TRBJ2-3; 11 bases align to TRBD2. After removal of 4 bases from V and 7 bases from J, the junction contained 4 bases not matched to a gene. This CDR3 contains 14 residues.

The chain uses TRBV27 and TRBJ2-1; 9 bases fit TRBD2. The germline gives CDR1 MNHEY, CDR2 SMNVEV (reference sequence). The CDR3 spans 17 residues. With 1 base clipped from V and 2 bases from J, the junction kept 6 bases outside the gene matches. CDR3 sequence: CASSLLGLAIPYNEQFF. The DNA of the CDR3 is TGTGCCAGCAGTTTATTGGGACTAGCCATACCCTACAATGAGCAGTTCTTC.

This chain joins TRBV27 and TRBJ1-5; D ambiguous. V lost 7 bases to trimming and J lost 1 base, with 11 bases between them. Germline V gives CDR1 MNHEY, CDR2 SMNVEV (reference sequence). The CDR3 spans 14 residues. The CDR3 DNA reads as TGTGCCAGCAACTGGACCCCGAGCAATCAGCCCCAGCATTTT. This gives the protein CASNWTPSNQPQHF.

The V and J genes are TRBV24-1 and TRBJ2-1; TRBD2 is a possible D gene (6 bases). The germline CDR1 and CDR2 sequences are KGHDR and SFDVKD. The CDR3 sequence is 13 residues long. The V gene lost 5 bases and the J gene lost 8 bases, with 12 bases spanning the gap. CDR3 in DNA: TGTGCCACCAGTGGCGGGGACGGCGATGAGCAGTTCTTC. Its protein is CATSGGDGDEQFF.

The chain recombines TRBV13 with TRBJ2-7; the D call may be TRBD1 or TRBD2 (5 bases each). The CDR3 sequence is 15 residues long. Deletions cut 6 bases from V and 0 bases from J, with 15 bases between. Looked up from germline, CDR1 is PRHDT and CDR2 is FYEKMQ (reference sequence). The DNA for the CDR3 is TGTGCCAGCAGGACCTGGGGGTTTTCCTCCTACGAGCAGTACTTC. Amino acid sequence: CASRTWGFSSYEQYF.

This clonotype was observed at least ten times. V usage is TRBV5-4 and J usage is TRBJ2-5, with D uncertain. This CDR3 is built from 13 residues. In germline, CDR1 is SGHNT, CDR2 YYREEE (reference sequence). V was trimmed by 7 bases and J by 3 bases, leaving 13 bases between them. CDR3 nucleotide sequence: TGTGCCAGCCGGTCCCCGGGTGAAGAGACCCAGTACTTC. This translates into CASRSPGEETQYF.

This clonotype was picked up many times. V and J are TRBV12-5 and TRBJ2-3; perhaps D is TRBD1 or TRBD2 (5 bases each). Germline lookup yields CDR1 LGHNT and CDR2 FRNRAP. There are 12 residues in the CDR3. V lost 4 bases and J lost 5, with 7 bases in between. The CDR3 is CASGWDGDTQYF. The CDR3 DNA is TGTGCTAGTGGTTGGGACGGAGATACGCAGTATTTT.

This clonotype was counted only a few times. This CDR3 reads CASSPARAVLTGELFF. CDR3 nucleotides: TGTGCCAGCAGTCCCGCCCGCGCGGTGCTCACCGGGGAGCTGTTTTTT. V gene TRBV12-3 or TRBV12-4 combines with J gene TRBJ2-2, with D uncertain. Trimming stripped 5 bases from V and 4 bases from J, with 17 bases between. The CDR3 runs 16 residues.

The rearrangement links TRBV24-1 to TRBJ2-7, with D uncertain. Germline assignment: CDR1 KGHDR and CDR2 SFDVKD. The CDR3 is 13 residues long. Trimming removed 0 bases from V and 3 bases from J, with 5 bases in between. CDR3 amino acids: CATSDLTVYEQYF. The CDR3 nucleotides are TGTGCCACCAGTGATTTGACAGTCTACGAGCAGTACTTC.

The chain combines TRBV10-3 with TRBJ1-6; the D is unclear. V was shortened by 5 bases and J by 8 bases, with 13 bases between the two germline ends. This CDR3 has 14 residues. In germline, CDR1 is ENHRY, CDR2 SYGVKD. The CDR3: CAISRALKDSPLHF. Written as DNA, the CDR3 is TGTGCCATCAGTCGGGCCCTCAAGGATTCACCCCTCCACTTT.

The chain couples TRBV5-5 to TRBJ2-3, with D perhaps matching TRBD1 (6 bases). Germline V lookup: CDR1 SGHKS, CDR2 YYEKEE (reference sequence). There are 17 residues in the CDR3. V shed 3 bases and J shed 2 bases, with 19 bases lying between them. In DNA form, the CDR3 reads TGTGCCAGCAGCTGGTTTCCGACAGGCCGAGTCACAGATACGCAGTATTTT. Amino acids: CASSWFPTGRVTDTQYF.

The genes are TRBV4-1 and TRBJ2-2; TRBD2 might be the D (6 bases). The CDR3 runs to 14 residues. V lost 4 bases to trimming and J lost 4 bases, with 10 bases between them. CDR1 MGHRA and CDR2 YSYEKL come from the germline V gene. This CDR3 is CASSPWTTTGELFF. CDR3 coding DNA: TGCGCCAGCAGCCCTTGGACTACCACCGGGGAGCTGTTTTTT.

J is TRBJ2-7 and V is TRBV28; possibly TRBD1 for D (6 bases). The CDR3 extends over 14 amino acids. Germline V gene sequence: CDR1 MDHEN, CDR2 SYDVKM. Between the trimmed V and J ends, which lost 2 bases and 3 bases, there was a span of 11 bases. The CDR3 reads CASSLGGSNYEQYV. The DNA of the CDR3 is TGTGCCAGCAGTTTAGGGGGCTCCAACTACGAGCAGTACGTC.

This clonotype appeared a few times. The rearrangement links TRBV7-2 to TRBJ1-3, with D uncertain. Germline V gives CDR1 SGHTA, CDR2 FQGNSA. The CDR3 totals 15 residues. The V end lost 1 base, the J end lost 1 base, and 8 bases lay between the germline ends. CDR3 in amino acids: CASSLGPYSGNTIYF. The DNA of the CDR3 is TGTGCCAGCAGCTTAGGACCGTATTCTGGAAACACCATATATTTT.

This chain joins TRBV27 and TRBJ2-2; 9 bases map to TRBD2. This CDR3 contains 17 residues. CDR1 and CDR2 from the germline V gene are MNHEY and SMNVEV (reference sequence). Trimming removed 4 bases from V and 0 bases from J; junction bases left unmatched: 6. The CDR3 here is CASSSIAGAANTGELFF. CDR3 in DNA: TGTGCCAGCAGTTCCATAGCGGGGGCAGCGAACACCGGGGAGCTGTTTTTT.

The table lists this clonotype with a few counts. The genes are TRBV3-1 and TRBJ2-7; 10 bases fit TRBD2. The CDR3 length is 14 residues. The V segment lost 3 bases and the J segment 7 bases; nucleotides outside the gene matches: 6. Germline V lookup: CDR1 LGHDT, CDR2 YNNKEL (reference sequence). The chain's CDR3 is CASSQGTSAWEQYF. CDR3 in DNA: TGTGCCAGCAGCCAGGGGACTAGCGCTTGGGAGCAGTACTTC.

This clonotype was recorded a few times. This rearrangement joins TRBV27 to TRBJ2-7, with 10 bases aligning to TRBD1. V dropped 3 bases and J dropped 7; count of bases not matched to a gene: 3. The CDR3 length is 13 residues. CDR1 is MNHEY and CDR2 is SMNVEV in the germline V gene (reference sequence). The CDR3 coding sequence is TGTGCCAGCAGTTTCGACAGGGGGCTAGAGCAGTACTTC. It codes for CASSFDRGLEQYF.